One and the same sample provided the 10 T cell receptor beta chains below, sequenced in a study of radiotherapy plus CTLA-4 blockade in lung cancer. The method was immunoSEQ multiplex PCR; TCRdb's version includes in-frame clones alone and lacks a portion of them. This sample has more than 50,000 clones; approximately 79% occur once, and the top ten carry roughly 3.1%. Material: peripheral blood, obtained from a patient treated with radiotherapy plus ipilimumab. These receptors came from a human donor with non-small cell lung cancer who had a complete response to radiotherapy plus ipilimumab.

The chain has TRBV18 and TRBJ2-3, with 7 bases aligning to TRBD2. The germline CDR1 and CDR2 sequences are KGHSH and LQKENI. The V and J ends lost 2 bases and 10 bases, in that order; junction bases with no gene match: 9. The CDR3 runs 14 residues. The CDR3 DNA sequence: TGTGCCAGCTCACCAATGGGGGAGGGCCTCGCGCAGTATTTT. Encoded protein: CASSPMGEGLAQYF.

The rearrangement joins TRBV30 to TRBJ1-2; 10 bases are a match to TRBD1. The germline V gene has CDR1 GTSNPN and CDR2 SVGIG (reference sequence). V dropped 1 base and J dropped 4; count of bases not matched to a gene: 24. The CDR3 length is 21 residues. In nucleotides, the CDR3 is TGTGCCTGGAGTGCCCCGGGAGTGGGGAGGACAGGGGGTAGCAGAAGCTATGGCTACACCTTC. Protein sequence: CAWSAPGVGRTGGSRSYGYTF. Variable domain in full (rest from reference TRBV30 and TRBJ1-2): SQTIHQWPATLVQPVGSPLSLECTVEGTSNPNLYWYRQAAGRGLQLLFYSVGIGQISSEVPQNLSASRPQDRQFILSSKKLLLSDSGFYLCAWSAPGVGRTGGSRSYGYTFGSGTRLTVV.

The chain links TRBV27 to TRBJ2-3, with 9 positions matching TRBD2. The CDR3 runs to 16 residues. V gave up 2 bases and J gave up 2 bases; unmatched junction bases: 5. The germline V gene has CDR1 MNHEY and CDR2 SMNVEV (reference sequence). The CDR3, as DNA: TGTGCCAGCAGTTTAGGGGCGGGAGGGATCACAGATACGCAGTATTTT. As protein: CASSLGAGGITDTQYF.

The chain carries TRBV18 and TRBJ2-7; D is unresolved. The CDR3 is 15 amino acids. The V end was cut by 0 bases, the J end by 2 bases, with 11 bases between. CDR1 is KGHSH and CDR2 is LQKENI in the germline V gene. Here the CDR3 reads CASSPPNGRTYEQYF. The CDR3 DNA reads TGTGCCAGCTCACCACCGAACGGCAGGACCTACGAGCAGTACTTC.

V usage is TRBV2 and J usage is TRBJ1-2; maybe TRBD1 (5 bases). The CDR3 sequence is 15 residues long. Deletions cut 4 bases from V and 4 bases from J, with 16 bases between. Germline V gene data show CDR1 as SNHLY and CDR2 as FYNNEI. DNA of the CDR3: TGTGCCAGCAGTGGCGGGCCCGGAGGGGCCTATGGCTACACCTTC. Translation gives CASSGGPGGAYGYTF. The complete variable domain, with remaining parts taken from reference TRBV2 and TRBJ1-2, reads EPEVTQTPSHQVTQMGQEVILRCVPISNHLYFYWYRQILGQKVEFLVSFYNNEISEKSEIFDDQFSVERPDGSNFTLKIRSTKLEDSAMYFCASSGGPGGAYGYTFGSGTRLTVV.

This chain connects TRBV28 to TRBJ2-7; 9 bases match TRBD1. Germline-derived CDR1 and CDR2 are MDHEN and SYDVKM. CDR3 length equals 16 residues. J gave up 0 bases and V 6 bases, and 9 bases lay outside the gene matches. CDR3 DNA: TGTGCCAGCAGGTCATCCGGGACAGGGTTCTCCTACGAGCAGTACTTC. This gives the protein CASRSSGTGFSYEQYF.

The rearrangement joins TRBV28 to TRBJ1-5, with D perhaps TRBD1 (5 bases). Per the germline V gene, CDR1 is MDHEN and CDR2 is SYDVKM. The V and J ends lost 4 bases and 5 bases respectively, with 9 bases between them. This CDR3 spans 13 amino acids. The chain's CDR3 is CASSSGHDQPQHF. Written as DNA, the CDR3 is TGTGCCAGCAGTTCAGGGCACGATCAGCCCCAGCATTTT.

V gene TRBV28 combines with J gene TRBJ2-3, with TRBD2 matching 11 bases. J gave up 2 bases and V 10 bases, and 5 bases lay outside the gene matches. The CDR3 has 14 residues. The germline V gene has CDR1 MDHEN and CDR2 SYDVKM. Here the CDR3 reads CATRTSGPTDTQYF. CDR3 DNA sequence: TGTGCCACCCGGACTAGCGGGCCCACAGATACGCAGTATTTT.

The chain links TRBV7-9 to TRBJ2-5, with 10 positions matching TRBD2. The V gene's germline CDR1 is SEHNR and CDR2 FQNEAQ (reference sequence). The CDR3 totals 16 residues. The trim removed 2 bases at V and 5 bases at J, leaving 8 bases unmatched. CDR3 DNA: TGTGCCAGCAGCTTACGACCTAGCGGGGGAGGGGAGACCCAGTACTTC. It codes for CASSLRPSGGGETQYF.

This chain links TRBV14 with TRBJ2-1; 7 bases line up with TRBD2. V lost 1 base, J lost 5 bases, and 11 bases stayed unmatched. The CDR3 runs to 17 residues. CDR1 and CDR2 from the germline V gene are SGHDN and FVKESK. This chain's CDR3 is CASSQVGWLAENNEQFF. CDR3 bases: TGTGCCAGCAGCCAAGTAGGTTGGCTAGCGGAAAACAATGAGCAGTTCTTC.